Here is one TCR beta chain with its context. Its antigen is not known. The CDR3 is 15 residues long. V lost 0 bases and J 4 bases, leaving 11 bases between the germline ends. Germline V gene lookup returns CDR1 SGHRS and CDR2 YFSETQ. This sample was included in a study of cytomegalovirus exposure and HLA in healthy donors. Whole-study results and caveats: Reportedly, TCR beta sequences accurately predicted HLA-A and HLA-B alleles in most subjects. Most TCR beta V segments were productive about 87% or about 30% of the time in an earlier analysis.

With 60 Vbeta and 13 Jbeta primers, the PCR was carried out. Sequencing was performed with immunoSEQ multiplex PCR; in TCRdb, only in-frame clones are kept and a portion is missing. In the table there are fewer than 150,000 clones, 73% of which are singletons. The rearrangement uses TRBV5-1 and TRBJ1-5, with D possibly TRBD1 on 6 matching bases. This TCR derives from a human donor in good health. The sample taken for sequencing was PBMCs. Here the CDR3 reads CASSLGGRGNQPQHF. The CDR3 DNA reads TGCGCCAGCAGCTTGGGGGGTAGGGGGAATCAGCCCCAGCATTTT. Supplemented by reference TRBV5-1 and TRBJ1-5, the full variable domain reads KAGVTQTPRYLIKTRGQQVTLSCSPISGHRSVSWYQQTPGQGLQFLFEYFSETQRNKGNFPGRFSGRQFSNSRSEMNVSTLELGDSALYLCASSLGGRGNQPQHFGDGTRLSIL.